This T cell receptor (beta chain) is from a study of response to subunit inactivated influenza vaccine. Study conclusions and caveats: The authors offered the suggestion that each seasonal influenza vaccination recruits few new T cells.

TCRdb re-derived calls from the RT-PCR reads in MiXCR, one entry per CDR3 protein. This sample has 490,000 or so distinct CDR3 sequences; approximately 7.1% occur once, and the top ten carry approximately 13%. For this clonotype: What it recognizes is unknown.

CDR1 is MNHEY, CDR2 SVGAGI, per germline. J lost 6 bases, V lost 3 bases, and 4 bases had no gene match. The CDR3 has 14 residues. The source is a man aged 45-69 years who received an inactivated influenza vaccine. The starting material was PBMCs from blood, obtained about 24 months after vaccination. J is TRBJ1-2 and V is TRBV6-5, with 10 bases aligning to TRBD1. The CDR3 region has the DNA TGTGCCAGCAGTTATGTCGGACAGGGGGATGGCTACACCTTC. This sequence encodes CASSYVGQGDGYTF.